The entry that follows covers one T cell receptor (beta chain) sequence. Time point meaning: newly diagnosed GD, antithyroid drugs for less than 3 months. There was RNA extracted from PBMCs, and the TCR library was made from it. This record belongs to a study of regulatory T cells in long-lasting Graves disease. This CDR3 is 16 amino acids long. Germline V gene lookup returns CDR1 SGHNT and CDR2 YENEEA. Losses at the gene ends were 5 bases for V and 4 bases for J; bases not matched to a gene: 11. iRepertoire HTBI primers and Arm-PCR of CDR3 regions built TCR beta libraries. MiXCR, applied by TCRdb to the multiplex PCR reads, yields one record per CDR3 protein. The sample shows about 520,000 distinct CDR3 sequences, more than 10% of them seen only once. The sample was also reused in another study, on T cells in Graves' hyperthyroidism and ophthalmopathy.

This clonotype was sampled from a woman in her 30s with Graves disease. The specimen comprised peripheral blood mononuclear cells (PBMCs), sampled at new diagnosis, from a patient treated with antithyroid drugs. The rearrangement joins TRBV11-3 to TRBJ2-3; TRBD2 matches at 8 bases. Written as DNA, the CDR3 is TGTGCCAGCAGCCCCCGGGCGACTAGCGTCTCAGATACGCAGTATTTT. Translated, it gives CASSPRATSVSDTQYF.